Each of the 21 T cell receptor beta chains below was sequenced from the same sample in a study of naive and memory T cell subsets. Study results and limitations: Possibly reflecting memory cells re-expressing CD45RA, a few larger clonotypes occurred in naive repertoires, especially CD8.

These receptors have no known antigen. An equimolar mix of two oligonucleotides served as the beta constant-region primer for TRBC1 and TRBC2. Nested alpha and beta constant-region primers with the SP2 primer drove four PCR rounds on ligated cDNA. TCRdb fed the UMI-ligation and nested PCR reads into MiXCR, producing one record per CDR3 protein. The table records more than 95,000 distinct CDR3 sequences, roughly 15% of them present only once. The sequenced sample consisted of naive CD8+ T cells from blood. The receptors derive from a human donor in good health.

In its sample, this clonotype was seen many times. The rearrangement uses TRBV7-9 and TRBJ2-7, with D possibly matching TRBD1 (5 bases). V was clipped by 7 bases and J by 0 bases, with 13 bases between them. Germline values: CDR1 SEHNR, CDR2 FQNEAQ (reference sequence). The CDR3 is made up of 14 amino acids. The CDR3 spells CASTGPDSSYEQYF. The CDR3 DNA reads TGTGCCAGCACCGGACCCGACAGCTCCTACGAGCAGTACTTC.

This clonotype appeared many times. The J gene is TRBJ1-1, the V gene TRBV19, with D perhaps TRBD1 (5 bases). Germline lookup yields CDR1 LNHDA and CDR2 SQIVND (reference sequence). This CDR3 has 15 amino acids. The V end lost 6 bases, the J end lost 4 bases, and 18 bases lay between the germline ends. CDR3 sequence reads: CASSSKWGSVTEAFF. Here the CDR3 DNA reads TGTGCCAGTAGCTCCAAGTGGGGCTCCGTCACTGAAGCTTTCTTT.

CDR3: CASSSTPGTGGSSYNEQFF. In nucleotides, the CDR3 is TGTGCCAGCAGTTCTACCCCCGGGACAGGGGGCAGCTCCTACAATGAGCAGTTCTTC. This chain connects TRBV27 to TRBJ2-1; 12 nucleotides align to TRBD1. CDR1 is MNHEY and CDR2 is SMNVEV in the germline V gene (reference sequence). Germline trimming cut 4 bases from V and 0 bases from J; bases unmatched to any gene: 10. This CDR3 comprises 19 residues.

The genes are TRBV3-1 and TRBJ2-1; D is undetermined. The V gene's germline CDR1 is LGHDT and CDR2 YNNKEL (reference sequence). CDR3 length: 14 amino acids. V lost 1 base, J lost 0 bases, and 4 bases lay in between. The CDR3 sequence: CASSQGYSYNEQFF. CDR3 DNA sequence: TGTGCCAGCAGCCAAGGGTACTCCTACAATGAGCAGTTCTTC.

V gene TRBV20-1 combines with J gene TRBJ2-5; 10 bases align to TRBD2. CDR1 is DFQATT, CDR2 SNEGSKA, per germline (reference sequence). The CDR3 consists of 17 residues. V shed 4 bases, J shed 1 base, and the junction held 12 bases outside the gene matches. CDR3 in amino acids: CSATTTPGLALQETQYF. The DNA for the CDR3 is TGCAGTGCTACAACTACACCGGGACTAGCGCTCCAAGAGACCCAGTACTTC.

This chain connects TRBV7-9 to TRBJ1-6; D is undetermined. Trimming left V 2 bases short and J 11 bases short, with 16 bases between. Germline assignment: CDR1 SEHNR and CDR2 FQNEAQ (reference sequence). CDR3 length: 15 residues. CDR3 loop: CASSLKPDRRAPLHF. In nucleotides, the CDR3 is TGTGCCAGCAGCTTAAAGCCGGATCGGAGGGCACCCCTCCACTTT.

This clonotype showed up many times. The rearrangement links TRBV12-3 or TRBV12-4 to TRBJ2-5; possible D gene TRBD1, 6 bases. The CDR3 consists of 14 residues. The V end lost 5 bases, the J end lost 5 bases, and 15 bases lay between the germline ends. This CDR3 is CASSPQPRGETQYF. CDR3 bases: TGTGCCAGCAGTCCACAGCCTAGGGGGGAGACCCAGTACTTC.

The chain carries TRBV27 and TRBJ2-4; maybe TRBD2 (6 bases). Germline V CDR1 and CDR2: MNHEY, SMNVEV (reference sequence). The CDR3 runs to 15 residues. V was pared by 6 bases and J by 12 bases, with 24 bases between. The CDR3 here is CASSRAGGTPIPQYF. For the CDR3, the DNA is TGTGCCAGCAGCCGGGCGGGCGGGACCCCCATTCCTCAGTACTTC.

This clonotype was counted only a few times. The chain links TRBV7-9 to TRBJ1-5; D not resolved. V lost 7 bases and J lost 6, with 10 bases in between. Germline V gene data show CDR1 as SEHNR and CDR2 as FQNEAQ (reference sequence). CDR3 length: 12 amino acids. Here the CDR3 reads CASTLGGQPQHF. CDR3 bases: TGTGCCAGCACCCTGGGCGGTCAGCCCCAGCATTTT.

This chain uses TRBV21-1 with TRBJ2-7; whether TRBD2, the table's D call, matches the DNA was not checked. TRBV21-1 is an annotated pseudogene. The CDR3 length is 14 residues. The CDR3 sequence: CASSKARGLKYEYF. CDR3 in DNA: TGTGCCAGCAGCAAAGCCCGGGGACTTAAATATGAGTACTTC.

This clonotype was detected a few times. V usage is TRBV15 and J usage is TRBJ2-1, with TRBD1 as a possible D gene (6 bases). CDR3 length equals 14 residues. CDR1 is LNHNV, CDR2 YYDKDF, per germline (reference sequence). Trimming removed 0 bases at V and 7 bases at J, with 10 bases between. Here the CDR3 reads CATSRDSRGNEQFF. The DNA of the CDR3 is TGTGCCACCAGCAGAGACAGCAGGGGAAATGAGCAGTTCTTC. Using reference TRBV15 and TRBJ2-1 for the parts outside the CDR3, the full variable domain is DAMVIQNPRYQVTQFGKPVTLSCSQTLNHNVMYWYQQKSSQAPKLLFHYYDKDFNNEADTPDNFQSRRPNTSFCFLDIRSPGLGDTAMYLCATSRDSRGNEQFFGPGTRLTVL.

This clonotype turned up a few times. This sequence joins TRBV12-3 or TRBV12-4 and TRBJ1-6, with 7 bases lining up with TRBD1. This CDR3 spans 15 amino acids. Unmatched junction bases numbered 4, after V lost 2 bases and J lost 6 bases. The CDR3 sequence is CASSLRQGINSPLHF. Written as DNA, the CDR3 is TGTGCCAGCAGTTTAAGACAGGGAATTAATTCACCCCTCCACTTT.

V and J are TRBV20-1 and TRBJ1-1; D is ambiguous. There are 15 residues in the CDR3. CDR1 and CDR2 (germline): DFQATT, SNEGSKA (reference sequence). V gave up 0 bases and J gave up 4 bases, with 15 bases separating them. This CDR3 reads CSARDPPAGFTEAFF. For the CDR3, the DNA is TGCAGTGCTAGAGACCCCCCCGCGGGATTCACTGAAGCTTTCTTT.

With regard to this clonotype: This sequence may be a read error, since a much larger clone differs from it by one base. The chain joins TRBV12-3 or TRBV12-4 to TRBJ2-7, with D possibly being TRBD1 (6 bases). This CDR3 has 15 amino acids. With 3 bases removed from V and 1 base from J, the gap between germline ends came to 13 bases. CDR3 sequence: CASSFSGVKSYEQYF. The CDR3 DNA is TGTGCCAGCAGTTTCTCAGGGGTAAAATCCTACGAGCAGTACTTC.

This clonotype was found a few times. The J gene is TRBJ2-7, the V gene TRBV30; TRBD1 is a possible D gene (6 bases). The CDR3 spans 18 residues. The V end was cut by 5 bases, the J end by 0 bases, with 26 bases between. The germline V gene encodes CDR1 GTSNPN and CDR2 SVGIG (reference sequence). The CDR3 is CAWANTGIADYHSYEQYF. DNA for the CDR3: TGTGCCTGGGCTAACACAGGGATCGCCGACTACCACTCCTACGAGCAGTACTTC.

The rearrangement uses TRBV19 and TRBJ2-7; D may be TRBD1 or TRBD2 (5 bases each). Trimming shortened V by 3 bases and J by 0 bases, and 12 bases separated the two germline ends. This CDR3 region has 15 residues. CDR1 and CDR2 (germline): LNHDA, SQIVND (reference sequence). CDR3 residues: CASSIDPGSSYEQYF. The CDR3 bases are TGTGCCAGTAGTATCGATCCAGGGAGCTCCTACGAGCAGTACTTC.

The chain recombines TRBV10-3 with TRBJ1-5; D gene ambiguous. Germline assignment: CDR1 ENHRY and CDR2 SYGVKD. Trimming left V 6 bases short and J 4 bases short, with 7 bases between. This CDR3 has 12 amino acids. CDR3 DNA sequence: TGTGCCATCAGCCGAGGGAATCAGCCCCAGCATTTT. Its protein is CAISRGNQPQHF.

The chain couples TRBV7-6 to TRBJ2-3; 9 bases map to TRBD1. V lost 6 bases, J lost 3 bases, and 7 bases stayed unmatched. The CDR3 spans 15 residues. Germline assignment: CDR1 SGHVS and CDR2 FNYEAQ. The chain's CDR3 is CASRHTGTGTDTQYF. CDR3 nucleotides: TGTGCCAGCAGACACACCGGGACAGGGACAGATACGCAGTATTTT.

This clonotype was seen ten or more times. V gene TRBV4-3 combines with J gene TRBJ2-3; D possibly corresponds to TRBD1 (5 bases). The germline CDR1 and CDR2 sequences are LGHNA and YSLEER. The V and J ends lost 1 base and 3 bases respectively, with 11 bases between them. This CDR3 has 15 residues. The CDR3 spells CASSQAGQETDTQYF. Written as DNA, the CDR3 is TGCGCCAGCAGCCAAGCAGGGCAAGAGACAGATACGCAGTATTTT.

The sample holds many counts of this clonotype. The chain has TRBV7-9 and TRBJ1-5; weak D call: TRBD1 (6 bases). Between the trimmed V and J ends, which lost 2 bases and 5 bases, there was a span of 16 bases. CDR3 length: 16 amino acids. Germline V CDR1 and CDR2: SEHNR, FQNEAQ (reference sequence). In DNA, the CDR3 is TGTGCCAGCAGCTTAAAGGGTTCGGCAGGGGATCAGCCCCAGCATTTT. It codes for CASSLKGSAGDQPQHF.

V is TRBV6-2 or TRBV6-3 and J is TRBJ1-2, with no clear D. V was cut by 8 bases and J by 4 bases, with 8 bases left in between. The germline gives CDR1 MNHEY, CDR2 SVGEGT. The CDR3 runs to 11 residues. CDR3 residues: CASRGAYGYTF. DNA of the CDR3: TGTGCCAGCCGGGGTGCCTATGGCTACACCTTC.